This T cell receptor beta chain emerged from a study of T-cell reconstitution after alpha-beta-depleted transplantation in children. V lost 5 bases, J lost 5 bases, and 21 bases lay in between. Per germline, CDR1 DFQATT and CDR2 SNEGSKA (reference sequence). The CDR3 covers 15 residues. The authors prepared the TCRbeta library with unique molecular identifiers. TCRdb itself ran the PCR reads through MiXCR, one entry per CDR3 protein. Among about 98,000 distinct CDR3 sequences listed, around 22% were seen once. This specimen was PBMCs, taken before TCRalphabeta/CD19-depleted stem cell transplant. The receptor comes from a boy aged 2-15 years with acute lymphoblastic leukemia, due to receive a stem cell transplant. The rearrangement links TRBV20-1 to TRBJ2-5; weak D call: TRBD2 (6 bases). CDR3 sequence reads: CSARESGLSRETQYF. CDR3 DNA: TGCAGTGCTCGCGAGTCAGGACTATCTAGGGAGACCCAGTACTTC.